What follows are 32 T cell receptor beta chains derived from one specimen sequenced in a study of response to subunit inactivated influenza vaccine (dated by TCRdb to the late 2010s). Library creation used RT-PCR. The run used an Illumina HiSeq 2500. TCRdb applied fastp at Q25 and MiXCR to the public reads, then kept only in-frame beta chains. Every CDR3 protein is listed once, alongside the most common genes and DNA of its rows. In all, the sample holds about 650,000 distinct CDR3 sequences, and 14% of those were seen once. Of the sample, roughly 7.6% is held by the ten largest clones. The sample was PBMCs from blood, taken roughly 15 days before vaccination. These TCRs come from a man aged 45-65 years who received an inactivated influenza vaccine. Donor details come from another sample of the same person, matched by shared clones.

This clonotype has a handful of counts. The gene calls are TRBV5-6 and TRBJ2-5, with a tentative D call TRBD2 (6 bases). The CDR3 length is 17 residues. V gave up 3 bases and J gave up 0 bases, with 18 bases separating them. Germline CDR1 is SGHDT and CDR2 is YYEEEE. The CDR3: CASSWGVRTEYQETQYF. CDR3 sequence (DNA): TGTGCCAGCAGCTGGGGGGTCCGGACGGAGTACCAAGAGACCCAGTACTTC. Complete variable domain (other parts from reference TRBV5-6 and TRBJ2-5): DAGVTQSPTHLIKTRGQQVTLRCSPKSGHDTVSWYQQALGQGPQFIFQYYEEEERQRGNFPDRFSGHQFPNYSSELNVNALLLGDSALYLCASSWGVRTEYQETQYFGPGTRLLVL.

The rearrangement joins TRBV20-1 to TRBJ2-7; a possible D gene is TRBD2 (7 bases). The germline V gene encodes CDR1 DFQATT and CDR2 SNEGSKA (reference sequence). The V end lost 3 bases, the J end lost 1 base, and 13 bases lay between the germline ends. CDR3 length: 14 residues. The DNA of the CDR3 is TGCAGTGCTAGGCGAGGGGGGGTTTCCTACGAGCAGTACTTC. Translated: CSARRGGVSYEQYF.

This clonotype was observed a handful of times. The genes are TRBV7-2 and TRBJ2-1, with unresolved D. The germline gives CDR1 SGHTA, CDR2 FQGNSA. V was pared by 4 bases and J by 3 bases, with 7 bases between. This CDR3 has 13 amino acids. In DNA, the CDR3 is TGTGCCAGCAGCTCCCCGGTCTACAATGAGCAGTTCTTC. Translation gives CASSSPVYNEQFF.

This clonotype turned up a few times. V and J are TRBV14 and TRBJ2-1; 9 bases match TRBD1. This CDR3 spans 15 amino acids. CDR1 SGHDN and CDR2 FVKESK come from the germline V gene. Germline trimming cut 8 bases from V and 7 bases from J; bases unmatched to any gene: 12. CDR3 bases: TGTGCCAGCCAAAGGAACAGGGGGCGAGGGAATGAGCAGTTCTTC. Encoded protein: CASQRNRGRGNEQFF. Using reference TRBV14 and TRBJ2-1 for the parts outside the CDR3, the full variable domain is EAGVTQFPSHSVIEKGQTVTLRCDPISGHDNLYWYRRVMGKEIKFLLHFVKESKQDESGMPNNRFLAERTGGTYSTLKVQPAELEDSGVYFCASQRNRGRGNEQFFGPGTRLTVL.

This clonotype has more than one count but fewer than ten. The chain has TRBV11-1 and TRBJ2-7, with D perhaps matching TRBD2 (6 bases). Trimming pared 5 bases from V and 3 bases from J, leaving 26 bases between. This CDR3 is 18 amino acids long. The germline CDR1 and CDR2 sequences are SGHAT and FQDESV (reference sequence). The CDR3 coding sequence is TGTGCCAGCAGCCCTGGGGGGACCCCGGGCTGGAGCGACTACGAGCAGTACTTC. It is translated as CASSPGGTPGWSDYEQYF.

V usage is TRBV24-1 and J usage is TRBJ2-1, with D perhaps TRBD1 (6 bases). V dropped 4 bases and J dropped 3 bases, with 21 bases sitting between them. Germline CDR1 KGHDR, CDR2 SFDVKD. The CDR3 loop spans 18 amino acids. The CDR3 sequence is CATSDSLIAGGYYNEQFF. The CDR3 DNA reads as TGTGCCACCAGTGACTCCCTCATAGCTGGGGGCTACTACAATGAGCAGTTCTTC.

This clonotype was observed a handful of times. This chain links TRBV5-1 with TRBJ2-7; TRBD1 aligns across 9 bases. Germline lookup yields CDR1 SGHRS and CDR2 YFSETQ. The CDR3 length is 14 residues. V shed 1 base, J shed 6 bases, and the junction held 5 bases outside the gene matches. DNA of the CDR3: TGCGCCAGCAGCTTGCTGGGGACAGGGTCCGAGCAGTACTTC. Its protein product is CASSLLGTGSEQYF. The full variable domain, with the rest looked up from reference TRBV5-1 and TRBJ2-7, is KAGVTQTPRYLIKTRGQQVTLSCSPISGHRSVSWYQQTPGQGLQFLFEYFSETQRNKGNFPGRFSGRQFSNSRSEMNVSTLELGDSALYLCASSLLGTGSEQYFGPGTRLTVT.

There are a few counts of this clonotype. CDR3 bases: TGTGCCAGCAGTTCCGGGACCCACGGGGAGACCCAGTACTTC. It is translated as CASSSGTHGETQYF. The genes are TRBV6-5 and TRBJ2-5, with D perhaps assigned TRBD1 or TRBD2 (5 bases each). V was cut by 4 bases and J by 5 bases, with 14 bases left in between. CDR3 length: 14 residues. CDR1 is MNHEY, CDR2 SVGAGI, per germline.

The J gene is TRBJ2-5, the V gene TRBV20-1; no definite D call. CDR1 and CDR2 from the germline V gene are DFQATT and SNEGSKA (reference sequence). This CDR3 contains 14 residues. V dropped 5 bases and J dropped 10 bases, with 23 bases sitting between them. The CDR3 loop is CSAYQSLSRQDQYF. The CDR3 coding sequence is TGCAGTGCTTATCAGTCCCTGTCCCGCCAGGACCAGTACTTC.

The chain couples TRBV20-1 to TRBJ2-7, with D perhaps TRBD1 (5 bases). The germline V gene encodes CDR1 DFQATT and CDR2 SNEGSKA (reference sequence). The length of the CDR3 is 10 residues. The CDR3 loop reads CSSQGFEQYF. The DNA for the CDR3 is TGCAGCAGCCAGGGTTTCGAGCAGTACTTC.

In this sample, this clonotype turned up a few times. The genes are TRBV27 and TRBJ2-5; D gene unclear. The CDR3 runs to 14 residues. Trimming left V 2 bases short and J 6 bases short, with 13 bases between. In germline, CDR1 is MNHEY, CDR2 SMNVEV (reference sequence). Here the CDR3 reads CASSLRAEGKTQYF. CDR3 in DNA: TGTGCCAGCAGTTTAAGGGCGGAAGGGAAGACCCAGTACTTC.

This clonotype occurred many times. The CDR3 sequence is CASTEGFGFNTGELFF. The CDR3 coding sequence is TGTGCCAGCACTGAGGGATTCGGTTTTAACACCGGGGAGCTGTTTTTT. V is TRBV11-2 and J is TRBJ2-2; possible D gene TRBD2, 5 bases. CDR1 SGHAT and CDR2 FQNNGV come from the germline V gene. Trimming stripped 7 bases from V and 2 bases from J, with 17 bases between. This CDR3 spans 16 amino acids.

The chain joins TRBV12-3 or TRBV12-4 to TRBJ1-1; 8 positions agree with TRBD1. The CDR3 has 15 amino acids. Germline trimming cut 6 bases from V and 1 base from J; bases unmatched to any gene: 7. The CDR3 DNA follows: TGTGCCAGCAGCCAGACAGGGGCGGCGAACACTGAAGCTTTCTTT. Encoded protein: CASSQTGAANTEAFF.

This clonotype was picked up a small number of times. The rearrangement links TRBV4-3 to TRBJ1-1; tentatively, D is TRBD1 (5 bases). The germline V gene encodes CDR1 LGHNA and CDR2 YSLEER. The CDR3 has 13 amino acids. V dropped 0 bases and J dropped 7 bases, with 9 bases sitting between them. CDR3 sequence reads: CASSQDFRVEAFF. The CDR3 DNA reads as TGCGCCAGCAGCCAAGATTTCAGGGTTGAAGCTTTCTTT.

In its sample, this clonotype was seen many times. The chain uses TRBV12-3 or TRBV12-4 and TRBJ2-1; D is possibly TRBD2 (5 bases). CDR3 length: 13 amino acids. V was clipped by 5 bases and J by 7 bases, with 12 bases between them. CDR3 loop: CASSPLRGNEQFF. The CDR3 bases are TGTGCCAGCAGTCCCCTCCGGGGAAATGAGCAGTTCTTC.

The chain joins TRBV20-1 to TRBJ2-1, with 9 bases identical to TRBD2. The V gene's germline CDR1 is DFQATT and CDR2 SNEGSKA (reference sequence). V trimming: 5 bases; J trimming: 5 bases; junction bases outside the gene matches: 4. The CDR3 is 13 amino acids. CDR3 sequence reads: CSASGLANNEQFF. The DNA of the CDR3 is TGCAGTGCTTCGGGACTAGCTAACAATGAGCAGTTCTTC.

This clonotype came up a few times. This chain connects TRBV10-3 to TRBJ2-6; TRBD1 might be the D (5 bases). CDR1 is ENHRY and CDR2 is SYGVKD in the germline V gene. V was cut by 6 bases and J by 2 bases, with 11 bases left in between. CDR3 length equals 15 residues. CDR3 bases: TGTGCCATCAGCCGGACAATCGCTGGGGCCAACGTCCTGACTTTC. Protein product: CAISRTIAGANVLTF.

This chain connects TRBV10-3 to TRBJ2-5; 8 nucleotides agree with TRBD2. The CDR3 extends over 12 amino acids. V trimming: 11 bases; J trimming: 0 bases; junction bases outside the gene matches: 2. CDR1 is ENHRY and CDR2 is SYGVKD in the germline V gene. Here the CDR3 DNA reads TGTGCCTCAGCGGGGGACCAAGAGACCCAGTACTTC. Translated: CASAGDQETQYF.

This clonotype turned up a few times. The chain uses TRBV30 and TRBJ2-2; D uncertain. CDR3 length: 11 amino acids. Germline CDR1 and CDR2: GTSNPN and SVGIG (reference sequence). V shed 5 bases and J shed 8 bases, with 9 bases lying between them. DNA of the CDR3: TGTGCCTGGCTGGTCTCAGGGGAGCTGTTTTTT. Amino acids: CAWLVSGELFF. The whole variable domain, filled in from reference TRBV30 and TRBJ2-2, reads SQTIHQWPATLVQPVGSPLSLECTVEGTSNPNLYWYRQAAGRGLQLLFYSVGIGQISSEVPQNLSASRPQDRQFILSSKKLLLSDSGFYLCAWLVSGELFFGEGSRLTVL.

In its sample, this clonotype was seen many times. The V call is TRBV28, the J call TRBJ2-3; no reliable D call. Trimming left V 6 bases short and J 1 base short, with 8 bases between. The germline V gene has CDR1 MDHEN and CDR2 SYDVKM. This CDR3 is built from 13 residues. Here the CDR3 DNA reads TGTGCCAGCAGCCGATGGGGCACAGATACGCAGTATTTT. Translated: CASSRWGTDTQYF.

The chain joins TRBV20-1 to TRBJ2-3, with 10 bases aligning to TRBD2. The CDR3 runs 16 residues. After removal of 8 bases from V and 11 bases from J, the junction contained 22 bases not matched to a gene. Per the germline V gene, CDR1 is DFQATT and CDR2 is SNEGSKA (reference sequence). Written as DNA, the CDR3 is TGCAGTCTACCTGAGACTAGCGGGTCAAGTACAAATAGGCAGTATTTT. Its protein product is CSLPETSGSSTNRQYF.

The table lists this clonotype with a few counts. J is TRBJ2-7 and V is TRBV19, with TRBD2 identical over 8 bases. V lost 6 bases and J lost 2; bases outside the gene matches: 6. This CDR3 is built from 14 residues. Per germline, CDR1 LNHDA and CDR2 SQIVND (reference sequence). The CDR3: CASSPGGVTYEQYF. DNA of the CDR3: TGTGCCAGTAGCCCCGGGGGGGTGACCTACGAGCAGTACTTC.

This clonotype has a count of ten or more. The rearrangement joins TRBV7-2 to TRBJ2-7, with D maybe TRBD2 (7 bases). Germline V gene lookup returns CDR1 SGHTA and CDR2 FQGNSA. This CDR3 comprises 14 residues. Trimming left V 3 bases short and J 4 bases short, with 13 bases between. The CDR3 sequence is CASSFRGASYEQYF. The CDR3 DNA reads as TGTGCCAGCAGCTTTCGGGGGGCCTCTTACGAGCAGTACTTC.

V gene TRBV20-1 combines with J gene TRBJ2-7; the match to TRBD1 covers 9 bases. J lost 7 bases, V lost 1 base, and 5 bases had no gene match. The CDR3 spans 13 residues. Germline CDR1 reads DFQATT; CDR2 reads SNEGSKA (reference sequence). The CDR3 region has the DNA TGCAGTGCTAGAGCCGGGACAGGGTTGGAGCAGTACTTC. This encodes CSARAGTGLEQYF.

The chain combines TRBV5-1 with TRBJ2-1; TRBD2 matches 8 bases. CDR1 and CDR2 from the germline V gene are SGHRS and YFSETQ. The CDR3 loop spans 13 amino acids. V shed 4 bases, J shed 9 bases, and the junction held 6 bases outside the gene matches. Here the CDR3 DNA reads TGCGCCAGCAGCGAGACTAGCGAGGCTGAGCAGTTCTTC. It yields the protein CASSETSEAEQFF.

This clonotype was counted a few times. This rearrangement joins TRBV7-8 to TRBJ2-5; TRBD2 aligns across 11 bases. V shed 5 bases and J 5 bases; nucleotides not matched to a gene: 10. Germline V gene sequence: CDR1 SGHVS, CDR2 FQNEAQ. CDR3 length: 16 residues. The CDR3 region is CASSTGTSGALETQYF. The CDR3, as DNA: TGTGCCAGCAGCACCGGGACTAGCGGAGCCCTCGAGACCCAGTACTTC.

The chain uses TRBV7-9 and TRBJ2-5; possible D gene TRBD1, 6 bases. Per germline, CDR1 SEHNR and CDR2 FQNEAQ (reference sequence). The CDR3 runs 16 residues. V lost 4 bases and J 0 bases, leaving 15 bases between the germline ends. CDR3 sequence: CASSSQGPSYQETQYF. Here the CDR3 DNA reads TGTGCCAGCAGCTCACAGGGACCGAGTTACCAAGAGACCCAGTACTTC.

This clonotype occurred many times. The chain carries TRBV7-2 and TRBJ2-3, with D unclear. Trimming removed 3 bases at V and 0 bases at J, with 13 bases between. The CDR3 contains 16 residues. Germline assignment: CDR1 SGHTA and CDR2 FQGNSA. CDR3 region: CASSFSPRHSTDTQYF. DNA of the CDR3: TGTGCCAGCAGCTTTTCTCCCAGGCATAGCACAGATACGCAGTATTTT.

The chain is built from TRBV28 and TRBJ2-7; 10 bases fit TRBD1. CDR1 and CDR2 from the germline V gene are MDHEN and SYDVKM. V lost 5 bases, J lost 7 bases, and 8 bases stayed unmatched. The CDR3 has 14 residues. DNA for the CDR3: TGTGCCAGCAGTCCGCCCGGGACAGGGGAAGAGCAGTACTTC. Protein: CASSPPGTGEEQYF.

The V call is TRBV20-1, the J call TRBJ2-1; possibly TRBD2 for D (7 bases). The CDR3 length is 16 residues. Germline V gives CDR1 DFQATT, CDR2 SNEGSKA (reference sequence). V gave up 8 bases and J gave up 1 base, with 21 bases separating them. The CDR3 nucleotides read TGCAGTATCGGGGGGCTAGCAGGATATTCCTACAATGAGCAGTTCTTC. Its protein product is CSIGGLAGYSYNEQFF.

In this sample, this clonotype turned up a few times. This sequence joins TRBV20-1 and TRBJ1-1, with 12 bases that match TRBD1. Trimming cost V 2 bases and J 4 bases; bases outside gene matches: 11. From germline, CDR1 is DFQATT and CDR2 SNEGSKA (reference sequence). The CDR3 covers 17 residues. The CDR3: CSARLLGQGAAGTEAFF. The CDR3 nucleotides are TGCAGTGCTAGACTTCTGGGACAGGGGGCGGCGGGCACTGAAGCTTTCTTT.

J is TRBJ2-5 and V is TRBV6-6, with D uncertain. CDR3 length equals 13 residues. Germline CDR1 and CDR2: MNHNY and SVGAGI (reference sequence). The ends were cut back, 2 bases at V and 3 bases at J, with 7 bases in the middle. The chain's CDR3 is CASSYPVKETQYF. The DNA for the CDR3 is TGTGCCAGCAGTTACCCTGTAAAAGAGACCCAGTACTTC.